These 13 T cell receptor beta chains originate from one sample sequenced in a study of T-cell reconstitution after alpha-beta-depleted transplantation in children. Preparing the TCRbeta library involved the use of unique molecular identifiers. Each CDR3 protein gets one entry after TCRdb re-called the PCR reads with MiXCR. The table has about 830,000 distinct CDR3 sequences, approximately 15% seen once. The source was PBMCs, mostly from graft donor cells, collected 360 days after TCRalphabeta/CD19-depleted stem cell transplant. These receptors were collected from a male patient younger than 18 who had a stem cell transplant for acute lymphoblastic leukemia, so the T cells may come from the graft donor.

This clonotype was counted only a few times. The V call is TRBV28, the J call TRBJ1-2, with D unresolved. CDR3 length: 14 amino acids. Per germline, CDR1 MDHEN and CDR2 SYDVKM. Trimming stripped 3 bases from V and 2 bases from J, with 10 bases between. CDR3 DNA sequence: TGTGCCAGCAGTTTCTTGTGGGAAAACTATGGCTACACCTTC. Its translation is CASSFLWENYGYTF.

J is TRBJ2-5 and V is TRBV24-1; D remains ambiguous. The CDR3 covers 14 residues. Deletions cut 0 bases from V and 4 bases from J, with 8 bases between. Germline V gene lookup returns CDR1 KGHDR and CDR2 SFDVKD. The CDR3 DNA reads TGTGCCACCAGTGATTTGCACTCTCCAGAGACCCAGTACTTC. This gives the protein CATSDLHSPETQYF.

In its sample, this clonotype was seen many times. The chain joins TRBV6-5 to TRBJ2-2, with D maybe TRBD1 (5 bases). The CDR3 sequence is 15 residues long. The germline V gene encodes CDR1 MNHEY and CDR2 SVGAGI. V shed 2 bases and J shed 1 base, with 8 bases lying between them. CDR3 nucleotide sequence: TGTGCCAGCAGTTACGGACACTGGAACACCGGGGAGCTGTTTTTT. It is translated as CASSYGHWNTGELFF.

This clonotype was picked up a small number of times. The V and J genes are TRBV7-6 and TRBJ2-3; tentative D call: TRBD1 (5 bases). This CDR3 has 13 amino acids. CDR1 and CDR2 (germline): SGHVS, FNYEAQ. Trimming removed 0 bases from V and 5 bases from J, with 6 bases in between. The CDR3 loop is CASSLAREDTQYF. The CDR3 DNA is TGTGCCAGCAGCTTAGCCAGGGAAGATACGCAGTATTTT.

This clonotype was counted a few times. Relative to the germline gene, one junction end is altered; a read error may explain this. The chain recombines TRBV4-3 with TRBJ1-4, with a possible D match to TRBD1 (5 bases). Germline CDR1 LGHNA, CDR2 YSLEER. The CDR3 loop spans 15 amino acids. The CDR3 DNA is TGCGCCAGCAGCAAAGAGGCAAGCAGGGTAGAAAAACTGTTTTTT. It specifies CASSKEASRVEKLFF.

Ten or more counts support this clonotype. CDR3 DNA: TGCGCCAGCAGCTTTCACCCCAGGCGGGAGCATAATGAGCAGTTCTTC. Its translation is CASSFHPRREHNEQFF. The chain recombines TRBV5-1 with TRBJ2-1; 7 positions match TRBD2. Germline CDR1 SGHRS, CDR2 YFSETQ. This CDR3 spans 16 amino acids. Losses at the gene ends were 2 bases for V and 7 bases for J; bases not matched to a gene: 12.

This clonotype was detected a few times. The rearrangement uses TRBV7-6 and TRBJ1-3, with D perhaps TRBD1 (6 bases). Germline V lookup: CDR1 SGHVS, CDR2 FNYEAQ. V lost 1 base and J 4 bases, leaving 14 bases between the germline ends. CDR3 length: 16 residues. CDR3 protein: CASSLVVWGAGNTIYF. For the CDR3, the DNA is TGTGCCAGCAGCTTAGTGGTGTGGGGGGCCGGAAACACCATATATTTT.

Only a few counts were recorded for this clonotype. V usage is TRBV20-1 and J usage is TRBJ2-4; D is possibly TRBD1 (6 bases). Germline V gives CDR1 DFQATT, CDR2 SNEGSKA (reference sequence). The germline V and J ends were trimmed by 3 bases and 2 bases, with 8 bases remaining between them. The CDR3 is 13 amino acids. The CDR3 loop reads CSARGHTKNIQYF. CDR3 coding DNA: TGCAGTGCTAGGGGACACACCAAAAACATTCAGTACTTC.

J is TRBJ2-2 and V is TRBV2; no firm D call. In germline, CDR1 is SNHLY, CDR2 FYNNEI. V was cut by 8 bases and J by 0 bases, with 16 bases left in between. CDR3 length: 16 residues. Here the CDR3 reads CASGRSEVPNTGELFF. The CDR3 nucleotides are TGTGCCAGCGGACGGAGTGAAGTCCCGAACACCGGGGAGCTGTTTTTT.

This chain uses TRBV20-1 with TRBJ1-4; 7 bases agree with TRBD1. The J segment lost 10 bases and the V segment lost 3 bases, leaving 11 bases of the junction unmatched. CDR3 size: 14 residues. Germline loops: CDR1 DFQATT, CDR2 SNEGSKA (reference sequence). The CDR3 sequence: CSARTPGQGGKLFF. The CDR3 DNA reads TGCAGTGCTAGGACCCCTGGGCAGGGGGGAAAACTGTTTTTT.

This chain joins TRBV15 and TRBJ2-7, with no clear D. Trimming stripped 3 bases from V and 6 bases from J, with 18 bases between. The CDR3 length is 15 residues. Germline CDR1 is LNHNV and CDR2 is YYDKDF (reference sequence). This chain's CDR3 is CATSREIVPSSEQYF. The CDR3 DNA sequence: TGTGCCACCAGCAGGGAAATCGTCCCCTCCAGCGAGCAGTACTTC.

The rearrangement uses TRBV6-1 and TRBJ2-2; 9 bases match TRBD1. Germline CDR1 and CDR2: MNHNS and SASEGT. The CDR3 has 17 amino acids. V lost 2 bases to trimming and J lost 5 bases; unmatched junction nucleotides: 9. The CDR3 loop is CASSEPQGASGTGELFF. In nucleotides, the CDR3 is TGTGCCAGCAGTGAACCACAGGGGGCCTCGGGAACCGGGGAGCTGTTTTTT.

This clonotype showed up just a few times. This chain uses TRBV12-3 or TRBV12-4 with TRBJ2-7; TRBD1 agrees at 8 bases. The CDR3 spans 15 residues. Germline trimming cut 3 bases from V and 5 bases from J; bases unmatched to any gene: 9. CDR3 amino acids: CASSFPRTGRHEQYF. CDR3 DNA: TGTGCCAGCAGTTTTCCTAGGACAGGGAGGCACGAGCAGTACTTC.